The 14 T cell receptor beta chains presented below share a single source sample, sequenced in a study of cytomegalovirus exposure and HLA in healthy donors. With 60 Vbeta and 13 Jbeta primers, the PCR was carried out. TCRdb's table, derived via immunoSEQ multiplex PCR, lists solely in-frame clones and lacks some. The sample includes over 130,000 clones, around 78% of them seen just once. Sample: PBMCs. The receptors were gathered from a woman aged 40 to 49 in good health and CMV-seropositive.

The chain is built from TRBV5-1 and TRBJ1-1; TRBD1 matches at 7 bases. Unmatched junction bases numbered 9, after V lost 4 bases and J lost 0 bases. The V gene's germline CDR1 is SGHRS and CDR2 YFSETQ. The CDR3 totals 16 residues. The CDR3 loop reads CASSGKTTGMNTEAFF. In nucleotides, the CDR3 is TGCGCCAGCAGCGGCAAAACGACAGGGATGAACACTGAAGCTTTCTTT. Full variable domain (outside the CDR3, taken from reference TRBV5-1 and TRBJ1-1): KAGVTQTPRYLIKTRGQQVTLSCSPISGHRSVSWYQQTPGQGLQFLFEYFSETQRNKGNFPGRFSGRQFSNSRSEMNVSTLELGDSALYLCASSGKTTGMNTEAFFGQGTRLTVV.

The chain joins TRBV6-4 to TRBJ2-2; D is possibly TRBD2 (5 bases). V was cut by 3 bases and J by 7 bases, with 12 bases left in between. The germline gives CDR1 MRHNA, CDR2 SNTAGT. This CDR3 spans 14 amino acids. This CDR3 is CASSEGREGGELFF. CDR3 DNA sequence: TGTGCCAGCAGTGAAGGCCGAGAGGGCGGGGAGCTGTTTTTT.

The chain carries TRBV28 and TRBJ2-5; TRBD2 matches 8 bases. The CDR3 totals 17 residues. The J segment lost 2 bases and the V segment lost 2 bases, leaving 10 bases of the junction unmatched. The germline V gene encodes CDR1 MDHEN and CDR2 SYDVKM. This CDR3 reads CASSLARTSWSQETQYF. Here the CDR3 DNA reads TGTGCCAGCAGTTTAGCGAGGACTAGCTGGAGTCAAGAGACCCAGTACTTC.

Within the sample, this clone is medium-sized (0.01 to 0.1%). This chain uses TRBV19 with TRBJ2-3; D is unclear. The V gene's germline CDR1 is LNHDA and CDR2 SQIVND (reference sequence). The V end lost 3 bases, the J end lost 3 bases, and 16 bases lay between the germline ends. This CDR3 contains 16 residues. The CDR3 reads CASSIPPGSGTDTQYF. CDR3 DNA: TGTGCCAGTAGTATTCCCCCCGGCTCCGGGACAGATACGCAGTATTTT.

The rearrangement joins TRBV5-1 to TRBJ1-4, with D perhaps TRBD1 (5 bases). Germline V lookup: CDR1 SGHRS, CDR2 YFSETQ. The CDR3 runs 16 residues. Trimming left V 0 bases short and J 7 bases short, with 16 bases between. The CDR3 coding sequence is TGCGCCAGCAGCTTGGGTAATCAGGGAATTTTTGAAAAACTGTTTTTT. Translated: CASSLGNQGIFEKLFF.

The J gene is TRBJ2-7, the V gene TRBV7-8; the match to TRBD1 covers 7 bases. J lost 3 bases, V lost 0 bases, and 2 bases had no gene match. The length of the CDR3 is 14 residues. Per germline, CDR1 SGHVS and CDR2 FQNEAQ. The CDR3 spells CASSLAAGGYEQYF. CDR3 in DNA: TGTGCCAGCAGCTTAGCGGCAGGGGGCTACGAGCAGTACTTC.

The rearrangement uses TRBV7-9 and TRBJ1-1; 7 bases fit TRBD1. CDR1 SEHNR and CDR2 FQNEAQ come from the germline V gene (reference sequence). V trimming: 4 bases; J trimming: 10 bases; junction bases outside the gene matches: 6. The CDR3 is 12 amino acids. The CDR3 protein is CASSSGQTVAFF. CDR3 DNA: TGTGCCAGCAGCTCGGGACAGACGGTAGCTTTCTTT.

A word on this clone: Other nucleotide sequences in the sample specify the same CDR3. The V and J genes are TRBV11-3 and TRBJ2-1; 9 bases match TRBD2. Germline V gene lookup returns CDR1 SGHNT and CDR2 YENEEA. CDR3 length equals 15 residues. Trimming cost V 0 bases and J 7 bases; bases outside gene matches: 4. The chain's CDR3 is CASSLEAGGGNEQFF. CDR3 sequence (DNA): TGTGCCAGCAGCTTAGAAGCGGGAGGAGGTAATGAGCAGTTCTTC.

This clone was seen ten or more times. The rearrangement links TRBV6-6 to TRBJ2-1; no reliable D call. Trimming cost V 4 bases and J 4 bases, with 5 bases left between them. The CDR3 runs to 12 residues. Germline V gene sequence: CDR1 MNHNY, CDR2 SVGAGI (reference sequence). In DNA, the CDR3 is TGTGCCAGCAGTTTTCCTTACAATGAGCAGTTCTTC. It encodes CASSFPYNEQFF.

This clone occurred a few times. This chain joins TRBV28 and TRBJ2-3; 8 bases line up with TRBD2. The CDR3 contains 17 residues. V trimming: 3 bases; J trimming: 2 bases; junction bases outside the gene matches: 10. CDR1 is MDHEN and CDR2 is SYDVKM in the germline V gene. CDR3 sequence (DNA): TGTGCCAGCAGTTTCAGGCACGGGAGGGCCCCCACAGATACGCAGTATTTT. Protein: CASSFRHGRAPTDTQYF.

The V gene is TRBV7-2, the J gene TRBJ2-4; 7 nucleotides line up with TRBD1. The V gene's germline CDR1 is SGHTA and CDR2 FQGNSA. The CDR3 consists of 19 residues. The trim removed 0 bases at V and 1 base at J, leaving 12 bases unmatched. CDR3 bases: TGTGCCAGCAGCTTAGCGGGTGGGACAGCCGGACTGGCCAAAAACATTCAGTACTTC. This gives the protein CASSLAGGTAGLAKNIQYF.

V is TRBV28 and J is TRBJ2-3, with 9 positions matching TRBD2. The trim removed 5 bases at V and 3 bases at J, leaving 3 bases unmatched. This CDR3 is 14 amino acids long. Germline V gene data show CDR1 as MDHEN and CDR2 as SYDVKM. CDR3 in DNA: TGTGCCAGCAGTCTAGGACTAGCGACAGATACGCAGTATTTT. Translating it yields CASSLGLATDTQYF.

This chain uses TRBV7-9 with TRBJ2-1; a possible D gene is TRBD1 (6 bases). The CDR3 extends over 16 amino acids. Germline CDR1 and CDR2: SEHNR and FQNEAQ (reference sequence). V was trimmed by 5 bases and J by 6 bases, leaving 20 bases between them. The CDR3 here is CASSQRQADPSNEQFF. The CDR3 coding sequence is TGTGCCAGCAGCCAGAGACAGGCCGACCCTTCCAATGAGCAGTTCTTC.

The gene calls are TRBV7-8 and TRBJ2-1; possibly TRBD2 for D (5 bases). CDR1 and CDR2 from the germline V gene are SGHVS and FQNEAQ. V was cut by 2 bases and J by 3 bases, with 14 bases left in between. CDR3 length equals 16 residues. The CDR3 nucleotides read TGTGCCAGCAGCTTAACTGGGAGACTAAGCTACAATGAGCAGTTCTTC. Its protein product is CASSLTGRLSYNEQFF.